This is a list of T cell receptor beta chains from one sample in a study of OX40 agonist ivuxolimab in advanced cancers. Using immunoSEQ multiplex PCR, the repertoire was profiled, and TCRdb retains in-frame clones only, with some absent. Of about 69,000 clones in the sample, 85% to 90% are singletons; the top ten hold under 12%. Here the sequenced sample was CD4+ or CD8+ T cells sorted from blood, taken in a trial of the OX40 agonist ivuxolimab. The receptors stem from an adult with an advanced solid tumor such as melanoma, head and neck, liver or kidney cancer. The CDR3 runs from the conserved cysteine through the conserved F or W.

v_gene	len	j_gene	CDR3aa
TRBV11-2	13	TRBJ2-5	CASSLDLGETQYF
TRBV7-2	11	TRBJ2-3	CASSFGDTQYF
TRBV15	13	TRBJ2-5	CATSRSRSETQYF
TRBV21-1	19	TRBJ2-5	CASSKIRPNLKTEAETQYF
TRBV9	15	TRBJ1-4	CASSVGERDNEKLFF
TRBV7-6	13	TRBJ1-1	CASSLRGGTEAFF
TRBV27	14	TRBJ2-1	CASSFAGGRNEQFF
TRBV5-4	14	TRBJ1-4	CASSLRDRHEKLFF
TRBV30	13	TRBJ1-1	CAWSVQTNTEAFF
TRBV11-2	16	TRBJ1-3	CASSLVGSISGNTIYF
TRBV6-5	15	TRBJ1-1	CASSWTGTMNTEAFF
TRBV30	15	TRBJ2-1	CAWNSPGLAVNEQFF
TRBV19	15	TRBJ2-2	CASRAGTTNTGELFF
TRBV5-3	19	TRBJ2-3	CARSLGGRVPYPRTDTQYF
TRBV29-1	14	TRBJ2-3	CSVEGTGGADTQYF
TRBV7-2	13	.	CASSSPGTYEQYF
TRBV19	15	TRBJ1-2	CASSLTSKEPYGYTF
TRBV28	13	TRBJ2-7	CASSTPGKNEQYF
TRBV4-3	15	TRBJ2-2	CASSPRGQGGGELFF
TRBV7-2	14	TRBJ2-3	CASSLVQATDTQYF
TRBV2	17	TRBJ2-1	CASSDSLTGTVFNEQFF
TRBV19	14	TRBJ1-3	CASRTGGGRSPIYF
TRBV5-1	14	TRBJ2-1	CASSLEGSYNEQFF
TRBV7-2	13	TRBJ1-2	CASSLDRERGYTF
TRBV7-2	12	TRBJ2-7	CASSLSDYEQYF
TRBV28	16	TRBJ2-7	CASSSSSTSGSFEQYF
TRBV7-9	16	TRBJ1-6	CASSHPGTTNNSPLHF
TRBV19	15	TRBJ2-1	CASKNWGSSYNEQFF
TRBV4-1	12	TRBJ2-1	CASSRDADEQFF
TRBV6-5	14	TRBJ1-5	CASSSGYSNQPQHF
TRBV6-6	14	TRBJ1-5	CASSYSISNQPQHF
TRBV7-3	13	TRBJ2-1	CASSLVGGNEQFF
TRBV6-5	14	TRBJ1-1	CATHTNRGNTEAFF
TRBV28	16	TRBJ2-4	CASSLPSTLGKNIQYF
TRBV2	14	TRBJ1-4	CASLQTQTNEKLFF
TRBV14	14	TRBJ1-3	CASSIGTGRNTIYF